This TCR beta chain was retrieved from a study of CD8 T cells in Susac syndrome. From germline, CDR1 is MNHEY and CDR2 SMNVEV (reference sequence). This CDR3 has 14 amino acids. V lost 6 bases to trimming and J lost 7 bases, with 16 bases between them. CD8+ and CD4+ T cells circulating in blood were sequenced for TCR beta. Matched for age and sex, the controls were healthy donors. About 0.5 to 1 ug RNA was reverse transcribed with random hexamers. TCRdb re-analysed the immunoSEQ multiplex PCR reads in MiXCR, keeping a single row per CDR3 protein. The sample lists 120,000 to 150,000 distinct CDR3 sequences; approximately 95% were seen once.

This sequence was found in a human donor in good health. This chain uses TRBV27 with TRBJ2-1, with D maybe TRBD2 (6 bases). The sample was CD8+ T cells from PBMCs. The CDR3 loop reads CASSKRALGNEQFF. The DNA for the CDR3 is TGTGCCAGCAGCAAGCGGGCCCTGGGGAATGAGCAGTTCTTC.